This TCR beta chain was documented in a study of tumor-infiltrating lymphocytes in primary liver carcinoma (dated by TCRdb to the late 2010s). Study-wide context: Of the five patients (three men and two women, aged 30 to 69 years), four had hepatocellular carcinoma and one had combined HCC and intrahepatic cholangiocarcinoma. TCRbeta repertoire sequencing, expression microarrays and whole-exome sequencing were combined in the study across five regions of each liver tumor, with adjacent normal tissue and blood also included. The five patients had tumors staged T1-T3 N0M0, with maximum diameters ranging from roughly 4 to 10 cm. A total of about 35 specimens from 5 patients underwent TCRbeta repertoire sequencing, comprising about 25 tumor regions, 5 adjacent noncancerous liver tissues and 5 peripheral blood samples. The roughly 27 tumor region samples were profiled with Agilent mRNA microarrays so that TCRbeta repertoire diversity could be related to the local molecular phenotype. Each sample produced about 3.5 to 7.13 million productive TCRbeta reads, and read depth showed no significant difference between tissue types. High reproducibility was observed for the technical replicate repertoires, with mean shared-clone rates approximately 0.92 and correlation coefficients above 0.98.

The investigation overall reported the following: Pairs of tumor regions showed greater repertoire overlap (mean 36%) than tumor-adjacent pairs (17%) or tumor-blood pairs (approximately 14%), which is consistent with antigen-driven expansion. Just about 7.5-24% of top clones turned up in all five regions of a tumor, which suggests spatial heterogeneity among tumor-infiltrating T cells. Bulk unsorted samples precluded comparing CD4+ and CD8+ T cell repertoires. The top 250 clones made up a significantly larger repertoire fraction in tumors than in blood (p = 0.039). Only a few patients were included in the study, and the authors note that the findings should be validated in a larger study. Because only the TCR beta chain was sequenced and unpaired alpha chains were not captured, true repertoire diversity is likely underestimated.

Without any cell sorting, total RNA and DNA were extracted together from about 20-30 mg of bulk tissue using the AllPrep DNA/RNA mini kit. Between November 2015 and 2016, 4 or 5 patients in China with histopathologically diagnosed primary liver carcinoma had surgical resection. Patients had chronic HBV infection and were treatment-naive at sampling. Five spatially separated regions were sampled from each tumor: the superior, inferior, left-lateral and right-lateral poles, plus the tumor centre. More than 90% viable tumor cells were found by histology in every tumor sample. Pieces of fresh tumor and adjacent tissue were cut in half, with one half kept in RNAlater at -80 degrees C and the other half sent for histology. A constant-region primer and ProtoScript II reverse transcriptase were used to reverse-transcribe TCRbeta-specific cDNA from around 480 ng total RNA. Three nested multiplex PCR rounds, following a slightly modified ARM-PCR procedure, were used to build the TCRbeta libraries. Multiplex TRBV1-TRBV30 forward primers and a Cbeta reverse primer were used in the first two PCR rounds, each of which was run for roughly 9 cycles. Sample barcodes and Illumina adapters were added in a final 25-cycle PCR with Deep VentR polymerase. Before sequencing, amplicons of 200-500 bp were gel-purified using a QIAquick gel extraction kit. The TCRbeta amplicons were sequenced with 250-bp paired-end reads on an Illumina HiSeq 2500. The study's own analysis went as follows. Trimmomatic v0.33 was used to quality-trim the reads, and FLASH v1.2.11 was used to merge paired reads so that full CDR3 sequences could be recovered. V, D and J germline segments were assigned to the rearranged TCRbeta sequences by MiGEC v1.2.1b. Clonotype statistics and Shannon-Wiener diversity indices were calculated with VDJtools v1.0.0. To reduce sampling bias, subsequent analyses other than the diversity analysis used only the 250 most abundant clonotypes in each sample. TCRdb reprocessed the public reads (quality trimming at Q25 with fastp, clone calling with MiXCR) and kept in-frame beta chains. Each CDR3 protein gets just one entry, which takes the most common genes and DNA from the rows behind it. None of the V and J calls come from the authors' own analysis; TCRdb made them. Here the sample has tens of thousands of distinct CDR3 sequences; around three quarters occur a single time. The ten most abundant clones make up about a quarter of the sample.

With respect to this clonotype: Its binding antigen is unknown. At one of its ends the junction is not consistent with the germline gene, which may arise from a read error.

The germline V gene encodes CDR1 SGHDN and CDR2 FVKESK. The CDR3 starts with the cysteine, ends with the phenylalanine, and has 14 residues. The kept DNA is CDR3 alone, 42 bases in frame from the first base. The specimen sequenced was liver tumor tissue from sampling region 3. The sample's cell subset or site, from its label and the paper: tumor region T3, left-lateral pole. The chain employs TRBV14 and TRBJ2-1; the D gene is not confidently resolved. This TCR came from a man aged 35 to 55 with primary liver carcinoma and hepatitis B virus infection. The CDR3 region reads CASSMSPRWNEQRF. The base sequence is TGTGCCAGCAGCATGTCCCCCCGATGGAATGAGCAGCGCTTC.